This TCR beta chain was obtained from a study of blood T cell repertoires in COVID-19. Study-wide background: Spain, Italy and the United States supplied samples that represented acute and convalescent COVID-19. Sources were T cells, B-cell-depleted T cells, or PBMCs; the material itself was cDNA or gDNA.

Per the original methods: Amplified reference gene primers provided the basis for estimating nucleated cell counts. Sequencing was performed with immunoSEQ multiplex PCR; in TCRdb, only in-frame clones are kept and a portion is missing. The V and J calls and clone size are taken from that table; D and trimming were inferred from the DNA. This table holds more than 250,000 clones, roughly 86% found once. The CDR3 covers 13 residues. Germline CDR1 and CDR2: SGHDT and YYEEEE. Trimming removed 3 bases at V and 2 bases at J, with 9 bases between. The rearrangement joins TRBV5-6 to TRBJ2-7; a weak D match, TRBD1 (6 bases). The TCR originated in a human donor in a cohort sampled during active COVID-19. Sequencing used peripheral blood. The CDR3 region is CASSSGTTYEQYF. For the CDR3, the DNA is TGTGCCAGCAGCTCCGGGACAACCTACGAGCAGTACTTC.